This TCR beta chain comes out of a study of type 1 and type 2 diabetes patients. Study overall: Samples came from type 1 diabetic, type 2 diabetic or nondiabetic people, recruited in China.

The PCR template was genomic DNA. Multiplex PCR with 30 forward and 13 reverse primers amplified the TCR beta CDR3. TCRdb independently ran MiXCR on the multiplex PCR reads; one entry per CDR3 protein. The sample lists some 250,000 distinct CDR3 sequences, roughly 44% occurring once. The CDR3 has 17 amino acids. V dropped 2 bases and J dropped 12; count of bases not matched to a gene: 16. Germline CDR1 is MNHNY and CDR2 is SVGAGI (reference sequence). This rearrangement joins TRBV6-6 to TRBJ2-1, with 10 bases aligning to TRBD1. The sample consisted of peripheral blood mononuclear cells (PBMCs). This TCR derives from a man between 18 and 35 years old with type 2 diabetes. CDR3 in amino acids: CASSYRTTGTGERAQFF. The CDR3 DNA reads TGTGCCAGCAGTTACCGTACAACCGGGACAGGGGAGAGGGCGCAGTTCTTC.